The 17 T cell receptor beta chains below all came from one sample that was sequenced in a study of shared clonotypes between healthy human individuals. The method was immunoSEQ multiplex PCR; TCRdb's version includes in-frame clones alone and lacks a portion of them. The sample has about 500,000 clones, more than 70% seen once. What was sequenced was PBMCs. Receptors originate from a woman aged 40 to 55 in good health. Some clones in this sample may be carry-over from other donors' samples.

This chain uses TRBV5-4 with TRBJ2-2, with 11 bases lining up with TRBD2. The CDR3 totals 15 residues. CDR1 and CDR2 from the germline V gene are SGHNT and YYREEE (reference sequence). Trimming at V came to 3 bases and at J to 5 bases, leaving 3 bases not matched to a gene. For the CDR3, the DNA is TGTGCCAGCAGCTGGGGGACTAGCGGTACCGGGGAGCTGTTTTTT. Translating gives CASSWGTSGTGELFF.

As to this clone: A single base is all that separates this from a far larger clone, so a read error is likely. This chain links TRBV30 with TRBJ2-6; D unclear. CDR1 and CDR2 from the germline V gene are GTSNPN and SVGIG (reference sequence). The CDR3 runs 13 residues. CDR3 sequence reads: CARSRAGANVLTF. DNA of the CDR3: TGTGCCCGGAGTCGAGCTGGGGCCAACGTCCTGACTTTC.

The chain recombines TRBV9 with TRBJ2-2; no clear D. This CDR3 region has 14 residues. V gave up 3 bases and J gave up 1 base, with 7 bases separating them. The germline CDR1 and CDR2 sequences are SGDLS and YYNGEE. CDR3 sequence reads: CASSAVLNTGELFF. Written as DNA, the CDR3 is TGTGCCAGCAGCGCGGTGTTGAACACCGGGGAGCTGTTTTTT.

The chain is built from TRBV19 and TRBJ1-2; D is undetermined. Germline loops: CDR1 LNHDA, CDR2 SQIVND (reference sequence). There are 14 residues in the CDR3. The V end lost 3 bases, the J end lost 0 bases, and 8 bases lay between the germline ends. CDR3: CASSILQSNYGYTF. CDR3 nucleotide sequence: TGTGCCAGTAGTATTCTACAGTCTAACTATGGCTACACCTTC.

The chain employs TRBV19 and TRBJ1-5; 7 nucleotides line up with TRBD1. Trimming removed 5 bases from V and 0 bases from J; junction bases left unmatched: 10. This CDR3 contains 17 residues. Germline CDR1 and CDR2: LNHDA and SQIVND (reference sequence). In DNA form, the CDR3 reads TGTGCCAGTAGTGGCCGACAGGGCTTCTATAGCAATCAGCCCCAGCATTTT. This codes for CASSGRQGFYSNQPQHF.

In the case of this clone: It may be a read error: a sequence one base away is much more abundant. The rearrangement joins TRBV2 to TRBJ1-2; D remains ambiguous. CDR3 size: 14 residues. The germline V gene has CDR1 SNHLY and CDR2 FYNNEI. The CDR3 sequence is CASSLTDLGYGNTF. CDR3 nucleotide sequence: TGTGCCAGCAGTCTCACGGACCTTGGCTATGGCAACACCTTC.

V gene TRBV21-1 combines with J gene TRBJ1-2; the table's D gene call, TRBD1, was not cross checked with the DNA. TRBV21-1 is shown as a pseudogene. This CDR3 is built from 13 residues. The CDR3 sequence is CASSKRQGSGYTF. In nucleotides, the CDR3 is TGTGCCAGCAGCAAACGGCAGGGTTCTGGCTACACCTTC.

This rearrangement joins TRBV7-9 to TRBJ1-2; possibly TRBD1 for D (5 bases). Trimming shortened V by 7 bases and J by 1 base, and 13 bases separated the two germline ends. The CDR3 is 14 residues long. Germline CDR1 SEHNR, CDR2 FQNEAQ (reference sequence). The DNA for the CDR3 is TGTGCCAGCAAAACCGCGGGGGTTAACTATGGCTACACCTTC. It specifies CASKTAGVNYGYTF.

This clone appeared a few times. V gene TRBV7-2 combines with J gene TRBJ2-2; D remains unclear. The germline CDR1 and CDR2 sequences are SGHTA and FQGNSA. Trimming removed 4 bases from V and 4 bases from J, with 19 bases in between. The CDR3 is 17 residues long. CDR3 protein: CASSSAPPGWGTGELFF. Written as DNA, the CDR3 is TGTGCCAGCAGCTCCGCACCACCAGGTTGGGGCACCGGGGAGCTGTTTTTT.

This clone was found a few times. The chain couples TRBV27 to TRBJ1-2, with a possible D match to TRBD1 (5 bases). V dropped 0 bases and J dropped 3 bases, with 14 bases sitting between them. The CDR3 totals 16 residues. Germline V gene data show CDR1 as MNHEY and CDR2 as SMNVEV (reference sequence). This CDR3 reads CASSLSRRDGDYGYTF. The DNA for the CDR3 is TGTGCCAGCAGTTTATCCCGCAGGGATGGTGACTATGGCTACACCTTC.

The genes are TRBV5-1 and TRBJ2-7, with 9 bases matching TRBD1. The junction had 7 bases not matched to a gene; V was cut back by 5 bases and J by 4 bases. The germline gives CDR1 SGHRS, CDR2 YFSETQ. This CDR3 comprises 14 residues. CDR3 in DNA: TGCGCCAGCAGGGAGGGACAGGGTGGGTACGAGCAGTACTTC. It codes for CASREGQGGYEQYF.

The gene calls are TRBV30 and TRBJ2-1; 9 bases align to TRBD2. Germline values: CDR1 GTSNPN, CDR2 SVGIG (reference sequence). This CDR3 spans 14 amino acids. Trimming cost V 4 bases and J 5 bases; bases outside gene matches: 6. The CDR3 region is CAWTPGLANNEQFF. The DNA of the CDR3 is TGTGCCTGGACCCCGGGACTAGCTAACAATGAGCAGTTCTTC.

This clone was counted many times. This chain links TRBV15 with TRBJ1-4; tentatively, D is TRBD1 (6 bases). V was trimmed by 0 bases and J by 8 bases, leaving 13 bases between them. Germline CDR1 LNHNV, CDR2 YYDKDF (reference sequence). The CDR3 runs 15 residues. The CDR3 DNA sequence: TGTGCCACCAGCAGAGATTGGGGGCGGGAGGAAAAACTGTTTTTT. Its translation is CATSRDWGREEKLFF.

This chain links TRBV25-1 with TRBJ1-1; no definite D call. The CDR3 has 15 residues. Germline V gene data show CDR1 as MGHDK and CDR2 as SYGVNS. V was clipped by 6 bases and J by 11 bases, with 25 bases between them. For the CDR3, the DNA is TGTGCCAGCAGAGATCGTTGGGGTGTGGGAGTAAGGGCTTTCTTT. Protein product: CASRDRWGVGVRAFF.

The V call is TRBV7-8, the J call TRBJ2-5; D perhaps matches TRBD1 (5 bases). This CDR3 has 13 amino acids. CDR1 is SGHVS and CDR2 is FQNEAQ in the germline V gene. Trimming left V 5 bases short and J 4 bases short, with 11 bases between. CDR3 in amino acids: CASSVLRGETQYF. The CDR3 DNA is TGTGCCAGCAGCGTTTTAAGGGGAGAGACCCAGTACTTC.

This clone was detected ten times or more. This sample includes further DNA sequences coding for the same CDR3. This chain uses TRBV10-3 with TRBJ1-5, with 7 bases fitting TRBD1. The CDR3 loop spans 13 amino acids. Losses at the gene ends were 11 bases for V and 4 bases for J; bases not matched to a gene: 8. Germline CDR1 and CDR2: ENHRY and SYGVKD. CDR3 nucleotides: TGTGCCGTCACAGGGGACCCGAATCAGCCCCAGCATTTT. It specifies CAVTGDPNQPQHF.

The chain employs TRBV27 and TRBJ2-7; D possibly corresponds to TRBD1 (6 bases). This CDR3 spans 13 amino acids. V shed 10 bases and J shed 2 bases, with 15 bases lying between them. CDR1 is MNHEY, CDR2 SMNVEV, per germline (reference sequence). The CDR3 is CATSDRPPYEQYF. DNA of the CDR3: TGTGCCACCTCGGACAGACCACCCTACGAGCAGTACTTC.